These 22 T cell receptor beta chains were all obtained from the same sample, sequenced in a study of blood T cells in healthy people across ages. The use of a sample-barcoded 5' primer and a J-beta primer mix characterized a second PCR of roughly 7 to 11 cycles. TCRdb reprocessed the 5' RACE reads with MiXCR, giving one entry per CDR3 protein. This table holds around 520,000 distinct CDR3 sequences, over 25% found once. The sample was also reused in another study, on T cells of mothers and their children.

The specimen sequenced was blood. All receptors come from a boy aged 2 to 10 in good health.

This clonotype has a handful of counts. The chain joins TRBV7-2 to TRBJ2-5; 7 nucleotides line up with TRBD2. Germline CDR1 and CDR2: SGHTA and FQGNSA. The CDR3 runs 14 residues. The V gene end was trimmed by 1 base and the J gene end by 4 bases; junction bases not matched to a gene: 3. CDR3 sequence: CASSLVGEGETQYF. The CDR3 DNA reads TGTGCCAGCAGCTTAGTGGGGGAGGGAGAGACCCAGTACTTC.

This clonotype has just a few counts. CDR3 sequence: CASSQEFKRTGELFF. The CDR3 DNA follows: TGCGCCAGCAGCCAAGAGTTCAAGCGGACCGGGGAGCTGTTTTTT. The rearrangement uses TRBV4-3 and TRBJ2-2, with a tentative D call TRBD2 (5 bases). Trimming removed 0 bases from V and 5 bases from J, with 10 bases in between. The germline gives CDR1 LGHNA, CDR2 YSLEER. The length of the CDR3 is 15 residues.

This clonotype was counted between two and nine times. The V and J genes are TRBV20-1 and TRBJ1-6; TRBD1 agrees at 7 bases. The V gene end was trimmed by 3 bases and the J gene end by 6 bases; junction bases not matched to a gene: 2. This CDR3 comprises 13 residues. Germline CDR1 DFQATT, CDR2 SNEGSKA (reference sequence). The CDR3 coding sequence is TGCAGTGCTAGCGGGACAGTTAATTCACCCCTCCACTTT. Translating gives CSASGTVNSPLHF.

The rearrangement uses TRBV10-3 and TRBJ2-7; TRBD2 agrees at 9 bases. J gave up 2 bases and V 3 bases, and 5 bases lay outside the gene matches. Germline assignment: CDR1 ENHRY and CDR2 SYGVKD. The CDR3 runs to 15 residues. The chain's CDR3 is CAISDETSGTYEQYF. The CDR3 nucleotides read TGTGCCATCAGTGACGAGACTAGCGGAACCTACGAGCAGTACTTC.

This chain connects TRBV10-2 to TRBJ2-7; no definite D call. This CDR3 is 16 amino acids long. V lost 2 bases, J lost 1 base, and 15 bases lay in between. The germline V gene has CDR1 WSHSY and CDR2 SAAADI. CDR3 coding DNA: TGCGCCAGCAGTGAGATGGCTGTAGTACGGTCCTACGAGCAGTACTTC. Residues: CASSEMAVVRSYEQYF.

The rearrangement joins TRBV6-2 or TRBV6-3 to TRBJ2-2; 11 bases are shared with TRBD2. Germline loops: CDR1 MNHEY, CDR2 SVGEGT. The CDR3 runs to 16 residues. V was clipped by 4 bases and J by 4 bases; unmatched bases: 5. CDR3 region: CASSLRTSGPTGELFF. CDR3 DNA: TGTGCCAGCAGTTTGCGGACTAGCGGGCCCACCGGGGAGCTGTTTTTT.

The rearrangement joins TRBV10-3 to TRBJ2-1; 8 bases fit TRBD2. CDR1 ENHRY and CDR2 SYGVKD come from the germline V gene. V gave up 6 bases and J gave up 5 bases; unmatched junction bases: 12. CDR3 length equals 16 residues. CDR3 region: CAISQETSVGDNEQFF. The CDR3 DNA follows: TGTGCCATCAGCCAAGAGACTAGCGTGGGGGACAATGAGCAGTTCTTC.

This clonotype came up a few times. This chain uses TRBV7-9 with TRBJ1-2; D gene ambiguous. V was clipped by 2 bases and J by 6 bases, with 7 bases between them. Germline V gives CDR1 SEHNR, CDR2 FQNEAQ (reference sequence). CDR3 size: 12 residues. The DNA for the CDR3 is TGTGCCAGCAGCTTATTTGGGGATGGCTACACCTTC. Its translation is CASSLFGDGYTF.

This clonotype was seen only a few times. This chain uses TRBV25-1 with TRBJ2-5; D might be TRBD2 (5 bases). V was shortened by 7 bases and J by 9 bases, with 21 bases between the two germline ends. The CDR3 runs 14 residues. Germline V lookup: CDR1 MGHDK, CDR2 SYGVNS. The CDR3 is CASTPSDYSSAQYF. CDR3 sequence (DNA): TGTGCCAGCACTCCATCCGACTACTCTTCAGCCCAGTACTTC. The variable domain in full, completed from reference TRBV25-1 and TRBJ2-5, reads EADIYQTPRYLVIGTGKKITLECSQTMGHDKMYWYQQDPGMELHLIHYSYGVNSTEKGDLSSESTVSRIRTEHFPLTLESARPSHTSQYLCASTPSDYSSAQYFGPGTRLLVL.

The chain combines TRBV4-1 with TRBJ2-1; 11 bases match TRBD2. CDR1 is MGHRA, CDR2 YSYEKL, per germline. Trimming at V came to 3 bases and at J to 7 bases, leaving 17 bases not matched to a gene. This CDR3 has 19 residues. CDR3 loop: CASSHGLLSGRAAGNEQFF. CDR3 nucleotides: TGCGCCAGCAGCCACGGGTTACTTAGCGGGAGGGCGGCTGGGAATGAGCAGTTCTTC.

This clonotype was picked up a small number of times. The V and J genes are TRBV20-1 and TRBJ2-3, with D unclear. Germline V gene data show CDR1 as DFQATT and CDR2 as SNEGSKA (reference sequence). V was shortened by 2 bases and J by 5 bases, with 11 bases between the two germline ends. The CDR3 is made up of 13 amino acids. CDR3 coding DNA: TGCAGTGCTAGACTATCCCTGGGAGATACGCAGTATTTT. It is translated as CSARLSLGDTQYF.

The genes are TRBV4-3 and TRBJ1-3; no reliable D call. V was cut by 1 base and J by 4 bases, with 11 bases left in between. The CDR3 spans 15 residues. The germline CDR1 and CDR2 sequences are LGHNA and YSLEER. In nucleotides, the CDR3 is TGCGCCAGCAGCCAAGTTCAGCCCGGGGGAAACACCATATATTTT. This sequence encodes CASSQVQPGGNTIYF.

Of note for this clonotype: Compared with germline, one end of the junction differs, possibly owing to a read error. The V and J genes are TRBV29-1 and TRBJ1-5, with a weak D call TRBD1 (5 bases). This CDR3 has 15 residues. Germline V CDR1 and CDR2: SQVTM, ANQGSEA. The CDR3 loop is CSVDRRQHSNRPQHF. CDR3 DNA sequence: TGCAGCGTTGATCGGCGACAGCATAGCAATCGGCCCCAGCATTTT.

This clonotype was seen only a few times. The V call is TRBV7-9, the J call TRBJ2-6, with 9 nucleotides matching TRBD2. The CDR3 extends over 17 amino acids. Germline-derived CDR1 and CDR2 are SEHNR and FQNEAQ (reference sequence). V gave up 5 bases and J gave up 2 bases; unmatched junction bases: 7. In DNA, the CDR3 is TGTGCCAGCAGCCCAGCGGGAGGTTCGACTGGGGCCAACGTCCTGACTTTC. Translating it yields CASSPAGGSTGANVLTF.

In DNA form, the CDR3 reads TGTGCCAGCAGTTACTCGAACAGGGTGGATGAAAAACTGTTTTTT. This encodes CASSYSNRVDEKLFF. J is TRBJ1-4 and V is TRBV6-6; D might be TRBD1 (6 bases). V lost 0 bases to trimming and J lost 6 bases, with 11 bases between them. CDR3 length: 15 amino acids. Germline V gives CDR1 MNHNY, CDR2 SVGAGI (reference sequence).

The table lists this clonotype with many counts. The V gene is TRBV7-8, the J gene TRBJ1-3; unclear D gene. The germline gives CDR1 SGHVS, CDR2 FQNEAQ. V was cut by 2 bases and J by 4 bases, with 3 bases left in between. The CDR3 length is 12 residues. The CDR3, as DNA: TGTGCCAGCAGCTTACAGGGAAACACCATATATTTT. Protein: CASSLQGNTIYF.

This rearrangement joins TRBV6-2 or TRBV6-3 to TRBJ2-5; D unresolved. This CDR3 comprises 13 residues. Deletions cut 7 bases from V and 2 bases from J, with 11 bases between. Germline V gene lookup returns CDR1 MNHEY and CDR2 SVGEGT. The CDR3 loop is CASKGTSQETQYF. The CDR3 region has the DNA TGTGCCAGCAAGGGAACTTCTCAAGAGACCCAGTACTTC.

The sample holds a few counts of this clonotype. V usage is TRBV19 and J usage is TRBJ2-5, with TRBD2 as a possible D gene (6 bases). Germline values: CDR1 LNHDA, CDR2 SQIVND (reference sequence). This CDR3 contains 13 residues. V was clipped by 3 bases and J by 6 bases, with 11 bases between them. This CDR3 reads CASSMGGEKTQYF. CDR3 in DNA: TGTGCCAGTAGTATGGGAGGAGAAAAGACCCAGTACTTC.

The V gene is TRBV6-2 or TRBV6-3, the J gene TRBJ2-1; D possibly corresponds to TRBD1 (5 bases). This CDR3 contains 14 residues. Germline V gene data show CDR1 as MNHEY and CDR2 as SVGEGT. V was cut by 0 bases and J by 2 bases, with 5 bases left in between. The CDR3 DNA reads as TGTGCCAGCAGTTACTCGGACACCTACAATGAGCAGTTCTTC. Amino acids: CASSYSDTYNEQFF.

This chain uses TRBV25-1 with TRBJ1-1; 7 bases agree with TRBD1. V dropped 6 bases and J dropped 1; count of bases not matched to a gene: 8. The V gene's germline CDR1 is MGHDK and CDR2 SYGVNS. There are 15 residues in the CDR3. In DNA, the CDR3 is TGTGCCAGCAGCCCGACAGGGTTCGGGAACACTGAAGCTTTCTTT. Its translation is CASSPTGFGNTEAFF.

This clonotype was recorded a few times. The genes are TRBV20-1 and TRBJ1-1; D possibly corresponds to TRBD1 (5 bases). Germline assignment: CDR1 DFQATT and CDR2 SNEGSKA (reference sequence). V gave up 3 bases and J gave up 1 base, with 15 bases separating them. The length of the CDR3 is 15 residues. The CDR3 region is CSASPHDRANTEAFF. CDR3 DNA sequence: TGCAGTGCTAGCCCCCACGACAGAGCGAACACTGAAGCTTTCTTT.

This clonotype was recorded many times. The chain joins TRBV15 to TRBJ2-1, with D possibly matching TRBD2 (5 bases). Between the trimmed V and J ends, which lost 8 bases and 7 bases, there was a span of 21 bases. CDR3 size: 15 residues. Germline V gene sequence: CDR1 LNHNV, CDR2 YYDKDF (reference sequence). The CDR3 spells CATEVDRTSGNEQFF. In nucleotides, the CDR3 is TGTGCCACCGAGGTCGACCGAACATCGGGGAATGAGCAGTTCTTC.